This paragraph covers one T cell receptor (beta chain) sequence. No antigen is known for it. Germline lookup yields CDR1 MNHNS and CDR2 SASEGT. Trimming took 3 bases from V and 3 from J, leaving 11 bases between them. The CDR3 loop spans 14 amino acids. This entry comes from a study of cytomegalovirus exposure and HLA in healthy donors. General study points: It was only CMV serostatus that was available as immune exposure information. The authors considered a cluster of highly shared sequence variants likely to be a sequencing artifact. High specificity and sensitivity for cytomegalovirus status were reported for the classifier.

This PCR relied on a set of 60 Vbeta primers and 13 Jbeta primers. TCRdb keeps only in-frame clones here, not all; method: immunoSEQ multiplex PCR. This sample has more than 60,000 clones, with just under 80% found just once. The chain joins TRBV6-1 to TRBJ1-1; no clear D gene. The receptor was derived from a woman aged 40 to 50 in good health and CMV-seropositive. Sequences were obtained from PBMCs. The CDR3 region has the DNA TGTGCCAGCAGTGATCCGGGGTTGGACACTGAAGCTTTCTTT. Translating it yields CASSDPGLDTEAFF.